This T cell receptor beta chain was sequenced during a study of T cells in Graves' hyperthyroidism and ophthalmopathy. Study outcomes and limitations: Clonotypes that were expanded in thyroid above 0.001 mostly appeared in blood too.

In its sample, this clonotype was seen a few times. The antigen is not known. Across 18 months, stable Graves' hyperthyroidism was marked by no progression to ophthalmopathy. Patients aged 18 to 65 with hyperthyroidism were newly diagnosed, with duration under 2 months. Not enrolled were patients with uncontrolled infection, other autoimmune disease, pregnancy or lactation. The CDR3 regions of TCR beta were amplified from RNA transcripts. TCR CDR3 regions were first amplified by RT-PCR with HTBI primers. TCRdb re-called the multiplex PCR reads with MiXCR, one entry per CDR3 protein. The table has 550,000 to 800,000 distinct CDR3 sequences, around a sixth seen once; the top ten hold about 16%. The receptor comes from a man between 50 and 59 years old with Graves' hyperthyroidism. Sequenced sample: blood.

The CDR3 region has the DNA TGTGCCAGCAGTTACCATGGACAGGGGCGGACCAACTATGGCTACACCTTC. This codes for CASSYHGQGRTNYGYTF. This chain joins TRBV6-5 and TRBJ1-2, with 9 positions matching TRBD1. The CDR3 consists of 17 residues. Germline loops: CDR1 MNHEY, CDR2 SVGAGI. J lost 2 bases, V lost 2 bases, and 9 bases had no gene match.